This TCR beta chain was identified in a study of glioma-infiltrating T cells. Between the trimmed V and J ends, which lost 3 bases and 5 bases, there was a span of 13 bases. CDR1 is KGHSH and CDR2 is LQKENI in the germline V gene. The CDR3 has 14 residues. Study-level points and caveats: Non-neoplastic patients had below-expected tissue-blood divergence, while all gliomas exceeded expectation. Very few CDR3 sequences were shared between tissue and blood.

TCR alpha and beta CDR3 regions were amplified from RNA using iRepertoire nested multiplex PCR. One-step reverse transcription and amplification started from approximately 100-400 ng of tissue mRNA or PBMC total RNA. TCRdb reanalysed the multiplex PCR reads using MiXCR and keeps one entry per CDR3 protein. Of roughly 190,000 distinct CDR3 sequences in the sample, about 32% were seen once. As concerns this clonotype: The antigen is undetermined. This may be a read error, as it is one base from a much larger clone.

Material for sequencing was glioma tissue, nonneoplastic brain tissue, or PBMCs (not recorded which). The origin of this receptor is a human donor with low-grade glioma or glioblastoma, undergoing nonglioma brain surgery, or in good health (not recorded which). This chain joins TRBV18 and TRBJ1-1, with a weak D call TRBD1 (5 bases). The CDR3 nucleotides read TGTGCCAGCTCACCTCTCGGGGCGGATACTGAAGCTTTCTTT. Translation: CASSPLGADTEAFF.